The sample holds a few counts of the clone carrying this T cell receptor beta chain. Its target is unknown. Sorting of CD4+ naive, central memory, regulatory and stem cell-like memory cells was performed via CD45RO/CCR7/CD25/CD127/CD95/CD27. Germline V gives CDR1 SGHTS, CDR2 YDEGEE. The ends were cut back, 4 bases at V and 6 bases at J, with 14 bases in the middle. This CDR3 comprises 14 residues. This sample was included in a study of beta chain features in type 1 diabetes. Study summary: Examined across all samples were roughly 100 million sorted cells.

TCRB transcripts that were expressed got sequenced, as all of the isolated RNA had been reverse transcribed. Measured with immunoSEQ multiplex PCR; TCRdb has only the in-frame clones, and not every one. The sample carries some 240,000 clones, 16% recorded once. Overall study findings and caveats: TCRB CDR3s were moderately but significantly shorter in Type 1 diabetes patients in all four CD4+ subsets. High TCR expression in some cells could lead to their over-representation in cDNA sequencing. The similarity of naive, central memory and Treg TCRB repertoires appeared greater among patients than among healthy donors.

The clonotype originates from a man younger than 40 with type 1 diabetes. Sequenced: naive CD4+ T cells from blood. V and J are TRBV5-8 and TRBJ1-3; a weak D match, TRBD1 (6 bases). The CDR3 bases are TGTGCCAGCAGCCGTAATTCAGGGGAAAACACCATATATTTT. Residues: CASSRNSGENTIYF.